This T cell receptor (beta chain) was sequenced in a study of blood T cell repertoires in COVID-19. Study details: Sources were T cells, B-cell-depleted T cells, or PBMCs; the material itself was cDNA or gDNA.

Germline CDR1 is SNHLY and CDR2 is FYNNEI. Trimming stripped 5 bases from V and 3 bases from J, with 19 bases between. There are 16 residues in the CDR3. Study processing details: Reference gene primer amplification in the assay estimated nucleated cell counts. Sequencing used immunoSEQ multiplex PCR; TCRdb keeps in-frame clones, though not all of them. For V, J and clone size, that table is used; D and trimming come from the DNA. Among about 150,000 clones listed, 85% to 90% were seen once. Input material: peripheral blood. V is TRBV2 and J is TRBJ2-5, with TRBD1 as a possible D gene (5 bases). This sequence originates from a man aged 45 to 65 with active COVID-19. The CDR3 nucleotides read TGTGCCAGCAGTAATGGGTTTCGGACAAGGGAAGAGACCCAGTACTTC. Translation gives CASSNGFRTREETQYF. The whole variable domain, remainder taken from reference TRBV2 and TRBJ2-5, is EPEVTQTPSHQVTQMGQEVILRCVPISNHLYFYWYRQILGQKVEFLVSFYNNEISEKSEIFDDQFSVERPDGSNFTLKIRSTKLEDSAMYFCASSNGFRTREETQYFGPGTRLLVL.